This TCR beta chain was sequenced during a study of CD8 T cells in ankylosing spondylitis. Points from the study as a whole: In ankylosing spondylitis patients, matched synovial fluid reportedly showed significant enrichment of disease-linked clones. Disease-linked clones had a CD8+ phenotype and relatively low frequency in peripheral blood. Some of the motif variants had earlier been found in reactive arthritis patients' fluid and blood. Several highly homologous variants made up a TCR beta motif that seemed to typify ankylosing spondylitis blood.

This clonotype was counted at least ten times. Its antigen remains unidentified. In germline, CDR1 is SGHVS, CDR2 FQNEAQ. The CDR3 contains 15 residues. Trimming stripped 5 bases from V and 6 bases from J, with 14 bases between. The TCR beta libraries were generated through quantitative 5'-RACE incorporating molecular barcodes. TCRdb reanalysed the 5' RACE reads using MiXCR and keeps one entry per CDR3 protein. This sample has about 540,000 distinct CDR3 sequences, with approximately 12% found just once. The sample was blood, either unsorted or a sorted T cell fraction (not recorded which). J is TRBJ1-6 and V is TRBV7-8; tentative D call: TRBD1 (5 bases). The origin of this receptor is a male donor with ankylosing spondylitis. CDR3 DNA sequence: TGTGCCAGCAGCCCCGTCCGGGGGAGTAATTCACCCCTCCACTTT. Translating it yields CASSPVRGSNSPLHF. The full variable domain, rest sourced from reference TRBV7-8 and TRBJ1-6, is GAGVSQSPRYKVAKRGQDVALRCDPISGHVSLFWYQQALGQGPEFLTYFQNEAQLDKSGLPSDRFFAERPEGSVSTLKIQRTQQEDSAVYLCASSPVRGSNSPLHFGNGTRLTVT.